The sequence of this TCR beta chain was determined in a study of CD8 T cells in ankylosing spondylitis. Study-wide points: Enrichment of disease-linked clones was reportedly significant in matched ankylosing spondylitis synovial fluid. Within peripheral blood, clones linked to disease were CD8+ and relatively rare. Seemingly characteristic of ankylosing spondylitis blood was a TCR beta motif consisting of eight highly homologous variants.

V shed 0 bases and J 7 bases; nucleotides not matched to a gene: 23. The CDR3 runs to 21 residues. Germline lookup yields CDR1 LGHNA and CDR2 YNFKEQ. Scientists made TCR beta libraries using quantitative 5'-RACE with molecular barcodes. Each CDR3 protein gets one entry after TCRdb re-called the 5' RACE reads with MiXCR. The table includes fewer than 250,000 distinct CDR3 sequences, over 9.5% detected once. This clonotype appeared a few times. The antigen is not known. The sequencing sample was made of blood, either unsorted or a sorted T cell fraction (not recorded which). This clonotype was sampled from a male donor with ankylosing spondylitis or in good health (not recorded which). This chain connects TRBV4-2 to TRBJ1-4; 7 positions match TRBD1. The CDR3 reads CASSQDNFSLLRDSEREKLFF. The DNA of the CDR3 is TGTGCCAGCAGCCAAGATAATTTTTCGCTCTTACGGGACAGCGAGCGTGAAAAACTGTTTTTT.